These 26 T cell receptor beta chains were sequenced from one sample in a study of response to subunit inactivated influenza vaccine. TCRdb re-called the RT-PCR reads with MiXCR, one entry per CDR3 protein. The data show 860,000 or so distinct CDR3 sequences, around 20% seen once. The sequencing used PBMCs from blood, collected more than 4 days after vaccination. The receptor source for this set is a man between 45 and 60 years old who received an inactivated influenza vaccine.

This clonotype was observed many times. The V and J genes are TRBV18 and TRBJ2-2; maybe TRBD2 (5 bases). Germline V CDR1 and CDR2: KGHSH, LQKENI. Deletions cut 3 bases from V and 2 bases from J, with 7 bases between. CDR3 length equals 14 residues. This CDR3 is CASSPTGNTGELFF. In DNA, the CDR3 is TGTGCCAGCTCACCGACGGGAAACACCGGGGAGCTGTTTTTT. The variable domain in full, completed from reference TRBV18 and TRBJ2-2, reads NAGVMQNPRHLVRRRGQEARLRCSPMKGHSHVYWYRQLPEEGLKFMVYLQKENIIDESGMPKERFSAEFPKEGPSILRIQQVVRGDSAAYFCASSPTGNTGELFFGEGSRLTVL.

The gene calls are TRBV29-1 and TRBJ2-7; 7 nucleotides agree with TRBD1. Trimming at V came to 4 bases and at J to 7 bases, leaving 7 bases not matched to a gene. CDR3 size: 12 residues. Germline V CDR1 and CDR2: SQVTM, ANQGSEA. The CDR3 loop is CSVVVRRGEQYF. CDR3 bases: TGCAGCGTTGTTGTGCGCAGGGGGGAGCAGTACTTC.

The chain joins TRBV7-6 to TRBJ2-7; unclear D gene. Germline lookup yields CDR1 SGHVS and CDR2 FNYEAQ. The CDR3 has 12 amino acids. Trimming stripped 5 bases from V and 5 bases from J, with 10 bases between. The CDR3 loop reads CASSAANNEQYF. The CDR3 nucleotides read TGTGCCAGCAGCGCGGCGAACAACGAGCAGTACTTC. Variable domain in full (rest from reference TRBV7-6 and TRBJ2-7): GAGVSQSPRYKVTKRGQDVALRCDPISGHVSLYWYRQALGQGPEFLTYFNYEAQQDKSGLPNDRFSAERPEGSISTLTIQRTEQRDSAMYRCASSAANNEQYFGPGTRLTVT.

The CDR3 is CASSRRDTQEKLFF. The CDR3 DNA follows: TGTGCCAGCAGCCGGAGGGACACCCAGGAAAAACTGTTTTTT. The V gene is TRBV7-6, the J gene TRBJ1-4; tentatively, D is TRBD1 (6 bases). Germline values: CDR1 SGHVS, CDR2 FNYEAQ. Trimming took 5 bases from V and 8 from J, leaving 15 bases between them. This CDR3 comprises 14 residues. Complete variable domain (other parts from reference TRBV7-6 and TRBJ1-4): GAGVSQSPRYKVTKRGQDVALRCDPISGHVSLYWYRQALGQGPEFLTYFNYEAQQDKSGLPNDRFSAERPEGSISTLTIQRTEQRDSAMYRCASSRRDTQEKLFFGSGTQLSVL.

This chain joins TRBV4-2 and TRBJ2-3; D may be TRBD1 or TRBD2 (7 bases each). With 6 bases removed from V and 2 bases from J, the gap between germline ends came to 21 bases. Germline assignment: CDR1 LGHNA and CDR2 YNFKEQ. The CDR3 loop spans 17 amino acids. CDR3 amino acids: CASSLGGGSVTTDTQYF. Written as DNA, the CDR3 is TGTGCCAGCAGTCTGGGAGGGGGCTCGGTTACCACAGATACGCAGTATTTT.

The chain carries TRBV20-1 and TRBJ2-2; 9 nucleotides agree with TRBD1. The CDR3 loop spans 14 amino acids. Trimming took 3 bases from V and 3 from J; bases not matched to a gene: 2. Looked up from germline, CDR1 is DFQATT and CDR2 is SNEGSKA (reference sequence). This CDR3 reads CSASRTGDTGELFF. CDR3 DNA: TGCAGTGCTAGCAGGACAGGGGACACCGGGGAGCTGTTTTTT.

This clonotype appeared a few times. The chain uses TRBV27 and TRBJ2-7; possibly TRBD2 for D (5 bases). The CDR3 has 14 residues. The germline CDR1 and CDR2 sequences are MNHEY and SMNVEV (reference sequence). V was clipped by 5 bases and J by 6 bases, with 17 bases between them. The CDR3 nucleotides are TGTGCCAGCAGTCCATTAGTTCAACGGGGCGAGCAGTACTTC. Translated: CASSPLVQRGEQYF.

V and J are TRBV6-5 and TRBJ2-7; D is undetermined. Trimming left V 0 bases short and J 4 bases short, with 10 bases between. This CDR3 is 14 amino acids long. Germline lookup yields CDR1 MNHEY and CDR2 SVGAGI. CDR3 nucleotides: TGTGCCAGCAGTTACTCAGCTTTATTTTACGAGCAGTACTTC. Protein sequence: CASSYSALFYEQYF.

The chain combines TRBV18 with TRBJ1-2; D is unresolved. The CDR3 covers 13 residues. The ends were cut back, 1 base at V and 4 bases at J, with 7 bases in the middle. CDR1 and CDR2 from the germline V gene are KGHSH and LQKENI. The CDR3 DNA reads TGTGCCAGCTCACCACTTTCGTTCTATGGCTACACCTTC. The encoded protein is CASSPLSFYGYTF. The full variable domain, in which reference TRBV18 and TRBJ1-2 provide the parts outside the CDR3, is NAGVMQNPRHLVRRRGQEARLRCSPMKGHSHVYWYRQLPEEGLKFMVYLQKENIIDESGMPKERFSAEFPKEGPSILRIQQVVRGDSAAYFCASSPLSFYGYTFGSGTRLTVV.

The chain's CDR3 is CASSPRDFAYEQYF. CDR3 coding DNA: TGTGCCAGCAGCCCACGGGACTTCGCCTACGAGCAGTACTTC. The rearrangement links TRBV7-2 to TRBJ2-7, with a weak D call TRBD2 (6 bases). From germline, CDR1 is SGHTA and CDR2 FQGNSA. The CDR3 is 14 residues long. The V end was cut by 5 bases, the J end by 2 bases, with 13 bases between.

CDR3 protein: CSARTGGYGYTF. In DNA form, the CDR3 reads TGCAGTGCAAGGACAGGAGGGTATGGCTACACCTTC. The gene calls are TRBV20-1 and TRBJ1-2; 7 bases map to TRBD1. Germline-derived CDR1 and CDR2 are DFQATT and SNEGSKA (reference sequence). The CDR3 length is 12 residues. V shed 6 bases, J shed 5 bases, and the junction held 6 bases outside the gene matches.

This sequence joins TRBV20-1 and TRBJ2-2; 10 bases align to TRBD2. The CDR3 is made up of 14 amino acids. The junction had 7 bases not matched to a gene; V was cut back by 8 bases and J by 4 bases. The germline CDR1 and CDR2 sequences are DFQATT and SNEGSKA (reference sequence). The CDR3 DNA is TGCAGTAGTCAAGCGGGAGGGAGCACCGGGGAGCTGTTTTTT. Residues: CSSQAGGSTGELFF.

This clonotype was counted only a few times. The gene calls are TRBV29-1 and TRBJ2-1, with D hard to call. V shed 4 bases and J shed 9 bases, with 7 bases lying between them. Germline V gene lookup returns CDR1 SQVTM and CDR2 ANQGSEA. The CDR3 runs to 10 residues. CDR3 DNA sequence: TGCAGCGTTGCTGCGGTTGAGCAGTTCTTC. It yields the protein CSVAAVEQFF.

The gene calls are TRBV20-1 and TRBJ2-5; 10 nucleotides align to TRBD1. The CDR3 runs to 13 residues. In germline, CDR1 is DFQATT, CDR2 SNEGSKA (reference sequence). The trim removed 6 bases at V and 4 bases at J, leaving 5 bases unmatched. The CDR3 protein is CSARTGGLETQYF. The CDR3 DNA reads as TGCAGTGCCAGGACAGGGGGATTAGAGACCCAGTACTTC.

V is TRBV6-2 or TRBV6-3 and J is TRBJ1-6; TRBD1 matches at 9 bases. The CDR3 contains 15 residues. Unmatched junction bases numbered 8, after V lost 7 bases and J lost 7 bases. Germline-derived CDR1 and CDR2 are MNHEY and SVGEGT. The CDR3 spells CASKLQGARNSPLHF. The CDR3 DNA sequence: TGTGCCAGCAAATTACAGGGGGCGCGAAATTCACCCCTCCACTTT.

The CDR3 loop reads CASSANRNTEAFF. CDR3 coding DNA: TGTGCCAGTAGTGCCAACAGGAACACTGAAGCTTTCTTT. The rearrangement links TRBV19 to TRBJ1-1; D is unresolved. V lost 5 bases and J lost 1, with 8 bases in between. The CDR3 loop spans 13 amino acids. CDR1 is LNHDA, CDR2 SQIVND, per germline (reference sequence).

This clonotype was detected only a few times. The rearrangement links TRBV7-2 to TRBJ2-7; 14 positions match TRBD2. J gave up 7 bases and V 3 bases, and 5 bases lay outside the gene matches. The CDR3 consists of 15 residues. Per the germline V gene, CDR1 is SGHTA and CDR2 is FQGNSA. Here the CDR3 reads CASSLTSGRAREQYF. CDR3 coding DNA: TGTGCCAGCAGCTTGACTAGCGGGAGGGCTAGGGAGCAGTACTTC.

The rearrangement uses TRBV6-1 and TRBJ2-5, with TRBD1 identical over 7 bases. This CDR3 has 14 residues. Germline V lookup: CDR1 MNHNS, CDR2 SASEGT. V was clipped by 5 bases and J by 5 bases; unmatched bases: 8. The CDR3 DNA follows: TGTGCCAGCAGTCCCGACAGGGTTTACGAGACCCAGTACTTC. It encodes CASSPDRVYETQYF.

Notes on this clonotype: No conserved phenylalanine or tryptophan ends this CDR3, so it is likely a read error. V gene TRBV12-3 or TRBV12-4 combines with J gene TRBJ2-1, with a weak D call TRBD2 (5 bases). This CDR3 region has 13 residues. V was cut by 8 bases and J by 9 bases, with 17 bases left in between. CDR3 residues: CASVSGPGGEQFS. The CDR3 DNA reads TGTGCCAGCGTTTCTGGACCCGGAGGTGAGCAGTTCTCC.

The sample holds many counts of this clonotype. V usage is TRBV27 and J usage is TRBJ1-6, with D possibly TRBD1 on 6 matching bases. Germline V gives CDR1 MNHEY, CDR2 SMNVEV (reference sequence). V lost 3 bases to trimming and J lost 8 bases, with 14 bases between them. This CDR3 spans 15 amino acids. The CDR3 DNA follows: TGTGCCAGCAGTTTGGGCGCGGGGGCGGATTCACCCCTCCACTTT. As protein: CASSLGAGADSPLHF.

CDR3 bases: TGTGCCAGTAGTATTTACAGGGGTTCCACCGGGGAGCTGTTTTTT. Protein sequence: CASSIYRGSTGELFF. The rearrangement links TRBV19 to TRBJ2-2, with 7 bases identical to TRBD1. This CDR3 region has 15 residues. The V gene end was trimmed by 3 bases and the J gene end by 4 bases; junction bases not matched to a gene: 5. Per the germline V gene, CDR1 is LNHDA and CDR2 is SQIVND (reference sequence).

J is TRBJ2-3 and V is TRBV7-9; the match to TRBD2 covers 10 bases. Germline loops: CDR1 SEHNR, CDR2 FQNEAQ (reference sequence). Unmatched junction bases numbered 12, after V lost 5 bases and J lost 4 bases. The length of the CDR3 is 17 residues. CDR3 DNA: TGTGCCAGCAGCAGAACATCTAGCGGGAGCGGCCCAGATACGCAGTATTTT. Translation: CASSRTSSGSGPDTQYF. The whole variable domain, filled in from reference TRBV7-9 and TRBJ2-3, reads DTGVSQNPRHKITKRGQNVTFRCDPISEHNRLYWYRQTLGQGPEFLTYFQNEAQLEKSRLLSDRFSAERPKGSFSTLEIQRTEQGDSAMYLCASSRTSSGSGPDTQYFGPGTRLTVL.

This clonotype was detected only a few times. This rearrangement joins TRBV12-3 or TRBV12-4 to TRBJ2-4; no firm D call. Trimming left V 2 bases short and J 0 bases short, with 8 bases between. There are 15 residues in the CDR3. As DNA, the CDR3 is TGTGCCAGCAGTTTAATGGGGTTAGCCAAAAACATTCAGTACTTC. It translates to CASSLMGLAKNIQYF.

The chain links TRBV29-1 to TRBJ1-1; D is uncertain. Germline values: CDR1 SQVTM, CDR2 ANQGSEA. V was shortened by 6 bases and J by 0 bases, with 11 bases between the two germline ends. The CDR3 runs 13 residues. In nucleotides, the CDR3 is TGCAGCGTAGAGGACGGACTGAACACTGAAGCTTTCTTT. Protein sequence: CSVEDGLNTEAFF.

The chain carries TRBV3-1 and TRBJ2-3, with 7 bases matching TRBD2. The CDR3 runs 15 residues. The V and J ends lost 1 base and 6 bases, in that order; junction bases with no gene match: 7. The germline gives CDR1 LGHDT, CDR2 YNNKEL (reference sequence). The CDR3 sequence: CASSQVLAPLDTQYF. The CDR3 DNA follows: TGTGCCAGCAGCCAAGTACTAGCGCCTCTGGATACGCAGTATTTT.

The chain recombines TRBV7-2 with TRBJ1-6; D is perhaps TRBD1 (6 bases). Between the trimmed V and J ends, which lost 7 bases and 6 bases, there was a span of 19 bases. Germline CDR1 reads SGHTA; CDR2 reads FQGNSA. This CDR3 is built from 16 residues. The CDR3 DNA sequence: TGTGCCAGCACCATCCAGGGGTCGGCGACTAATTCACCCCTCCACTTT. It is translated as CASTIQGSATNSPLHF. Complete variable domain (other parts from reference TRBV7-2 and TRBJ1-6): GAGVSQSPSNKVTEKGKDVELRCDPISGHTALYWYRQSLGQGLEFLIYFQGNSAPDKSGLPSDRFSAERTGGSVSTLTIQRTQQEDSAVYLCASTIQGSATNSPLHFGNGTRLTVT.